This paragraph reports one TCR beta chain. Its target antigen remains unknown. One base away there is no much larger clone; base qualities are not given. What this sample's time point label stands for: before start of T cell therapy. The patients had received solid-organ transplants and had cytomegalovirus that was drug-resistant/recurrent. Ten people from the trial were chosen for repertoire analysis because post-therapy peripheral blood mononuclear cells were available from them. Viable CD3+CD8+CD4- lymphocytes were isolated from PBMCs by sorting on a BD FACSAria III. The Qiagen DNeasy Kit was used to extract genomic DNA from sorted cells. Counted from cysteine to phenylalanine, this CDR3 has 11 amino acids. Kept here is only the CDR3 DNA, which spans 33 bases and is read in frame from base 1. According to the germline V gene (reference sequence), CDR1 reads MNHNY and CDR2 reads SVGAGI. Trimming takes 8 bases from V and 6 bases from J, and the germline ends sit 10 bases apart.

These data originate in a study of T cell therapy after organ transplantation (dated by TCRdb to between 2018 and 2021). Regarding the research as a whole: Therapy products were autologous CMV-specific T cells expanded in vitro for 2 to 3 weeks with a peptide pool of 30 HLA class I and II CMV epitopes. Each patient got up to 6 T cell doses, given every 2 weeks, and was then monitored for 29 weeks after finishing therapy. Of the roughly 10 patients, eight were classified as clinical responders and two were classified as nonresponders. The median number of CMV-specific T cells given to patients was 1.92 x 10^8, delivered over 2 to 6 intravenous infusions. The study was a follow-up TRBV repertoire analysis of an open-label phase I trial of autologous CMV-specific adoptive T cell therapy in solid-organ transplant recipients. Pretherapy peripheral blood samples were collected before T cell therapy was commenced. Long-term post-therapy samples were available for only about 75% of the 10 patients.

Study-wide conclusions, independent of this receptor: Few detected expansions in nonresponders may reflect reduced sample coverage from poor CD8+ T cell yield. Fold change in CD8 clonality after therapy inversely correlated with pretherapy clonality, suggesting less biased repertoires were more receptive to remodeling. Reconstitution after therapy appeared to include not only transferred clonotypes but also endogenous clonotypes that had not been detected in the therapy products. Because the cohort was small, confounders such as concurrent antirejection and antiviral medications could not be assessed. Before therapy, nonresponders had marked clonal expansions, and after therapy the repertoires of nonresponders changed only minimally.

The immunoSEQ two-step, bias-controlled multiplex PCR assay was used to amplify TRB CDR3 regions from genomic DNA. Sequencing of CDR3 libraries was carried out on an Illumina NextSeq 500. Turning to the authors' computational methods: The immunoSEQ Analyzer platform was used for the initial alignment and bioinformatics, which included bias normalization against synthetic CDR3 analogs. V, D and J gene annotation followed the IMGT database definitions. Additional TRBV analyses were carried out with default settings in VDJtools version 1.1.10 and the R package tcR version 2.2.1.11. For the GLIPH analysis, version 1.0 was run with default settings. In CDR3 sequences with at least 5 reads, significant changes in clonotype frequency were tested by a 2-sided binomial test with Benjamini-Hochberg correction (alpha = 0.01). TCRdb stores this immuneACCESS table with in-frame sequences only. Part of the clones is absent; in the studies checked, under half of the shortfall reflects unresolved V genes, and no reason is known for the rest. V and J calls and clone size come straight from that table; D and trimming were deduced from the DNA. The sample includes approximately 52,000 clones, with about 94% observed a single time. The top ten constitute 2.5% to 4% of the sample.

Recombination linked TRBV6-6 to TRBJ1-2; 5 matching bases give a weak D call of TRBD1. The source of this sequence is a human patient who had received a solid organ transplant and had CMV disease. Sample: CD8+ T cells from blood, taken before autologous CMV-specific T cell therapy. At the DNA level, the sequence is TGTGCCAGCCGTCCGGGGGATGGCTACACCTTC. Translated, it reads CASRPGDGYTF.